These T cell receptor beta chains were read from a single sample in a study of blood T cell repertoires in COVID-19. Using immunoSEQ multiplex PCR, the repertoire was profiled, and TCRdb retains in-frame clones only, with some absent. The repertoire holds around 230,000 clones, about 87% seen once, with under 2.5% in the top ten. The material sequenced was PBMCs or T cells enriched from blood (not recorded which). The receptors derive from a middle-aged woman with acute COVID-19. CDR3s include the opening cysteine and the closing phenylalanine or tryptophan. Each record gives: V gene, J gene, clone size, D gene, CDR3 DNA, CDR3 protein. D genes are given only for firm matches. Expanded clones get a size class; other rows say once, few or many, or leave the size out.

>TRBV5-6|TRBJ1-2|NA|TRBD1
TGTGCCAGCAGCTTGGGACAGGGGAGCTATGGCTACACCTTC
CASSLGQGSYGYTF
>TRBV19|TRBJ2-3|NA|NA
TGTGCCAGTGGCTTACAGGGATCCCCCACAGATACGCAGTATTTT
CASGLQGSPTDTQYF
>TRBV30|TRBJ1-1|NA|NA
TGTGCCTGGAGTGTACGGAGGGACACTGAAGCTTTCTTT
CAWSVRRDTEAFF
>TRBV5-1|TRBJ1-2|NA|TRBD1
TGCGCCAGCAGCTTGGATGGCCAGGGGGACTATGGCTACACCTTC
CASSLDGQGDYGYTF
>TRBV3-1/TRBV3-2|TRBJ2-3|NA|NA
TGTGCCAGCAGCCAGCCTTGCGGGGACAGCACAGATACGCAGTATTTT
CASSQPCGDSTDTQYF
>TRBV27|TRBJ2-1|NA|NA
TGTGCCAGCAGTATGGGACTGTACAATGAGCAGTTCTTC
CASSMGLYNEQFF
>TRBV18|TRBJ2-7|NA|NA
TGTGCCAGCTCACAAACCGGACAGAGCTCCTACGAGCAGTACTTC
CASSQTGQSSYEQYF
>TRBV7-9|TRBJ1-6|NA|TRBD1
TGTGCCAGCAGAGCGGGACAGGGGAGTTCACCCCTCCACTTT
CASRAGQGSSPLHF
>TRBV10-2|TRBJ1-1|NA|NA
TGCGCCAGCAGTGATGCAGGGGCAGTAAGACGGGACACTGAAGCTTTCTTT
CASSDAGAVRRDTEAFF
>TRBV2|TRBJ2-5|NA|TRBD2
TGTGCCAGCAGTGAAGGCGGGGGGGCCAGGGAGACCCAGTACTTC
CASSEGGGARETQYF
>TRBV6-2/TRBV6-3|TRBJ1-2|NA|NA
TGTGCCAGCAGTTGGCGGGACTTTTATGGCTACACCTTC
CASSWRDFYGYTF
>TRBV19|TRBJ1-4|NA|NA
TGTGCCAGTACTGTCAGTGCTTTAACTAATGAAAAACTGTTTTTT
CASTVSALTNEKLFF
>TRBV7-9|TRBJ1-1|few|NA
TGTGCCAGCAGCTTAGACGGCGGGGGCTGGAACACTGAAGCTTTCTTT
CASSLDGGGWNTEAFF
>TRBV2|TRBJ2-7|many|TRBD1
TGTGCCAGCAGTGACAGCCGACAGGGGGCCTACGAGCAGTACTTC
CASSDSRQGAYEQYF
>TRBV6-5|TRBJ2-5|few|NA
TGTGCCAGCAGTCCTGCCGATCTAGCGACGGAGACCCAGTACTTC
CASSPADLATETQYF
>TRBV6-2/TRBV6-3|TRBJ2-5|NA|TRBD1
TGTGCCAGCAGTACGGGGACAGGGGTTCCGGAGACCCAGTACTTC
CASSTGTGVPETQYF
>TRBV18|TRBJ2-3|NA|NA
TGTGCCAGCTCACTGCAGCGGGTTAGCACAGATACGCAGTATTTT
CASSLQRVSTDTQYF
>TRBV4-1|TRBJ1-3|NA|NA
TGCGCCAGCAGCCCAGCGACGACCACCTTCGGAAACACCATATATTTT
CASSPATTTFGNTIYF
>TRBV5-1|TRBJ1-3|NA|TRBD1
TGCGCCAGTAATAGTGGGGACAGGGCCTACTCTGGAAACACCATATATTTT
CASNSGDRAYSGNTIYF
>TRBV11-3|TRBJ2-1|NA|NA
TGTGCCAGCAGTTCAAAGGTACTACTTCCAGTCTTC
CASSSKVLLPVF
>TRBV24-1|TRBJ2-3|NA|TRBD1
TGTGCCACCAGTGATACCCGTTTCAGGGGGATCACAGATACGCAGTATTTT
CATSDTRFRGITDTQYF
>TRBV12-3/TRBV12-4|TRBJ1-2|once|NA
TGTGCCAGCAGTCCGTCATCGGGAGGCTACACCTTC
CASSPSSGGYTF
>TRBV29-1|TRBJ1-1|NA|NA
TGCAGCGTGGCCGGGGTGGGCACTGAAGCTTTCTTT
CSVAGVGTEAFF
>TRBV9|TRBJ2-5|once|NA
TGTGCCAGCAGCGGGAGGGGCGGGGAGACCCAGTACTTC
CASSGRGGETQYF
>TRBV6-5|TRBJ2-2|NA|TRBD2
TGTGCCAGCAGTTTGACTAGCGGGAGTCCCACCGGGGAGCTGTTTTTT
CASSLTSGSPTGELFF
>TRBV7-9|TRBJ1-1|NA|NA
TGTGCCAGCAGCTTGTCTAGGGGGGGTACTGAAGCTTTCTTT
CASSLSRGGTEAFF
>TRBV5-1|TRBJ2-7|NA|TRBD2
TGCGCCAGCAGGTCCGTGTCGGCGGGGGCCTACGAGCAGTACTTC
CASRSVSAGAYEQYF
>TRBV5-1|TRBJ2-1|NA|TRBD2
TGCGCCAGCAGCCCGGAGAGCGGGAGGGCCACCAATGAGCAGTTCTTC
CASSPESGRATNEQFF
>TRBV19|TRBJ1-6|NA|NA
TGTGCCAGTAGTATGGCACTGACAGGCTATAATTCACCCCTCCACTTT
CASSMALTGYNSPLHF
>TRBV6-5|TRBJ2-3|NA|NA
TGTGCCACCGCCGGGTGGGTCACAGATACGCAGTATTTT
CATAGWVTDTQYF
>TRBV7-2|TRBJ1-2|NA|TRBD1
TGTGCCAGCAGAATCCTCCCGGGACAGGGGAGTAGGGGCTACACCTTC
CASRILPGQGSRGYTF
>TRBV7-9|TRBJ2-2|once|NA
TGTGCCAGCAGCTTTTCACAGGGTTACACCGGGGAGCTGTTTTTT
CASSFSQGYTGELFF
>TRBV5-1|TRBJ2-2|NA|TRBD2
TGCGCCAGCAGCTTGGATGGGGGGGTCAACACCGGGGAGCTGTTTTTT
CASSLDGGVNTGELFF